The T cell receptor beta chain described here comes from a study of blood T cell repertoires in COVID-19. About the research overall: Both acute and convalescent COVID-19 samples were obtained from the United States, Italy and Spain. In each case, the material was cDNA or gDNA derived from T cells, B-cell-depleted T cells, or PBMCs.

Germline loops: CDR1 MNHEY, CDR2 SVGEGT. There are 13 residues in the CDR3. V lost 4 bases and J lost 5, with 11 bases in between. Original processing methods: Estimation of nucleated cell counts was performed using reference gene primer amplification. Libraries were prepared by immunoSEQ multiplex PCR; TCRdb keeps only in-frame clonotypes and omits some of them. D and trimming were read from the DNA, whereas the V and J calls and clone size are those reported in that table. The sample holds 150,000 to 200,000 clones, approximately 81% seen once. The rearrangement joins TRBV6-2 or TRBV6-3 to TRBJ1-1, with D possibly matching TRBD1 (5 bases). This clonotype originated in a man aged 18 to 35 with active or convalescent COVID-19. The sequenced material came from peripheral blood. CDR3 amino acids: CASSWNGGTEAFF. As DNA, the CDR3 is TGTGCCAGCAGTTGGAACGGGGGGACTGAAGCTTTCTTT.